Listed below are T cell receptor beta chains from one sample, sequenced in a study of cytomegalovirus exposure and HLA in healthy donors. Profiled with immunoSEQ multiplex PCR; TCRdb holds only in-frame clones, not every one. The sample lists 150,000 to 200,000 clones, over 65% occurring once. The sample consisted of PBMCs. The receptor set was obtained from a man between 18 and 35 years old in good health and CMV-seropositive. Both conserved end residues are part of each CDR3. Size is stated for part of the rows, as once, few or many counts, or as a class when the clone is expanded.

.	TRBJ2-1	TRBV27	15	CASSLSGGPYNEQFF
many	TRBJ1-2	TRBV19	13	CASSTGGGYGYTF
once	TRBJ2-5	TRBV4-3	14	CASSQALAWETQYF
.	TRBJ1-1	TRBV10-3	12	CAISDRGTEAFF
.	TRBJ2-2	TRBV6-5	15	CASSGLGAGTGELFF
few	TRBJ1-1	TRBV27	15	CASSLEGFPNTEAFF
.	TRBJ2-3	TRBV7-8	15	CASRGLASWTDTQYF
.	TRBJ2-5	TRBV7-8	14	CASSLGTQQETQYF
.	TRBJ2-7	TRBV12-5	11	CASGLSTEQYF
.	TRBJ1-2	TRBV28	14	CASRNPDRIYGYTF
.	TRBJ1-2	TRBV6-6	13	CASTELGEDGYTF
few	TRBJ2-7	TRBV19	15	CASRLAGNPIHEQYF
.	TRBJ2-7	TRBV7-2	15	CASSPGGTGPREQYF
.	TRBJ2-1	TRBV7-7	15	CASSRGQGFGNEQFF
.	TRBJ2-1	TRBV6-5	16	CASSFPSGTSWNEQFF
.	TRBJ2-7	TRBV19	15	CASSGIGTGVGEQYF
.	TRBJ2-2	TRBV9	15	CASSPWTGATGELFF
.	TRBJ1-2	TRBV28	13	CASSFDRGYGYTF
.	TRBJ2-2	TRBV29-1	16	CSVEDLCGRDHGELFF
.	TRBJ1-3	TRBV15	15	CATSRDRVSGNTIYF
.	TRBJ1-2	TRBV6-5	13	CASSLTGHYGYTF
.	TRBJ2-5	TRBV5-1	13	CASSFYPQETQYF
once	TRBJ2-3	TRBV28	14	CASRKTGPTDTQYF
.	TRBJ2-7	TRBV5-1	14	CASSFGGYYYEQYF
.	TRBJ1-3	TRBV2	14	CASSEGSSGNTIYF
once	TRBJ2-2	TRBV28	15	CASSARESYTGELFF
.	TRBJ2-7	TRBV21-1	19	CASSKVEWVRDRAAYEQYF
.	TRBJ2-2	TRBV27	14	CASSLQGGTGELFF
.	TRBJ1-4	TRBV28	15	CASTNTITTNEKLFF
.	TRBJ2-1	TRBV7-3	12	CASSASINEQFF
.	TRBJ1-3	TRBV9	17	CASSVASVRAAGNTIYF
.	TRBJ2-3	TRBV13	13	CASSRGRTDTQYF
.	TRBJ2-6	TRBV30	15	CAWSVGGTGANVLTF
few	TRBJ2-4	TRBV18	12	CASSPSGDIQYF
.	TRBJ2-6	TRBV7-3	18	CASSWSRRGVEGANVLTF
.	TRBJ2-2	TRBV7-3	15	CASSPGPTKAGELFF
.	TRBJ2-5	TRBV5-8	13	CASSLDREETQYF
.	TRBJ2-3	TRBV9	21	CASSVPAGGLAGGPSTDTQYF
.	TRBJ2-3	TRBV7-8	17	CASRDPPARRPTDTQYF
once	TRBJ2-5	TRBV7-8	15	CASSLDRRGSETQYF
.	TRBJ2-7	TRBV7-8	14	CASSPGGLPYEQYF
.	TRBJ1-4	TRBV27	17	CASRNRTGRWKGEKLFF
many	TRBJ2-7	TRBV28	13	CASTDTFIYEQYF
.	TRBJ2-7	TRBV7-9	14	CASSPGLAGEEQYF
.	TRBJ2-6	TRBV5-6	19	CASWVRREYLLTGANVLTF
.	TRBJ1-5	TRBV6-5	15	CASSSDRGSNQPQHF
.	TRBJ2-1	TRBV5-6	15	CASSSTRGLAFEQFF
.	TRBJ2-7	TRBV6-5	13	CASSYDQGYEQYF
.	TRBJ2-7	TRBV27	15	CASSPQRGGSSEQYF
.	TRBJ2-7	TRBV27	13	CASSLGVTYEQYF